The next 13 T cell receptor beta chains were all read from a single sample in a study of blood T cell repertoires in COVID-19. Some clones are missing from TCRdb's copy, which holds only in-frame ones; the method was immunoSEQ multiplex PCR. The sample has 300,000 to 350,000 clones; 70% to 90% are singletons. Sequencing was carried out using PBMCs or T cells enriched from blood (not recorded which). The source of these receptors is a young man who had recovered from COVID-19.

The chain links TRBV14 to TRBJ2-6; the D gene is possibly TRBD1 (6 bases). This CDR3 region has 18 residues. Germline lookup yields CDR1 SGHDN and CDR2 FVKESK. V shed 4 bases and J shed 2 bases, with 18 bases lying between them. The CDR3 DNA reads as TGTGCCAGCAGCCGACAGGCGGGCGGCGTGGCTGGGGCCAACGTCCTGACTTTC. Translated: CASSRQAGGVAGANVLTF. Based on the CDR3 plus reference TRBV14 and TRBJ2-6, the full variable domain is EAGVTQFPSHSVIEKGQTVTLRCDPISGHDNLYWYRRVMGKEIKFLLHFVKESKQDESGMPNNRFLAERTGGTYSTLKVQPAELEDSGVYFCASSRQAGGVAGANVLTFGAGSRLTVL.

This clone has just a few counts. This chain joins TRBV5-8 and TRBJ1-6; D might be TRBD1 (5 bases). Germline V gives CDR1 SGHTS, CDR2 YDEGEE. V shed 2 bases and J shed 6 bases, with 9 bases lying between them. The CDR3 sequence is 14 residues long. The CDR3 region has the DNA TGTGCCAGCAGCTTCGGGAGGGGTAATTCACCCCTCCACTTT. Protein: CASSFGRGNSPLHF.

Written as DNA, the CDR3 is TGTGCCAGCAGAGACAGGGGGAAGAATCAGCCCCAGCATTTT. Amino acids: CASRDRGKNQPQHF. This sequence joins TRBV2 and TRBJ1-5, with TRBD1 matching 9 bases. The V gene's germline CDR1 is SNHLY and CDR2 FYNNEI. The CDR3 covers 14 residues. Trimming took 6 bases from V and 4 from J; bases not matched to a gene: 4.

The rearrangement joins TRBV27 to TRBJ2-2; D unclear. Germline V gene lookup returns CDR1 MNHEY and CDR2 SMNVEV (reference sequence). The V end was cut by 3 bases, the J end by 1 base, with 3 bases between. The CDR3 extends over 13 amino acids. This CDR3 reads CASSFWNTGELFF. The CDR3 DNA sequence: TGTGCCAGCAGTTTCTGGAACACCGGGGAGCTGTTTTTT.

The rearrangement links TRBV5-6 to TRBJ2-7, with 9 positions matching TRBD1. The CDR3 has 16 residues. J was trimmed by 6 bases and V by 1 base; bases with no gene match: 11. Germline V lookup: CDR1 SGHDT, CDR2 YYEEEE. The CDR3 DNA reads TGTGCCAGCAGCTTGATAGGGCCACAGGGGGCCCTCGAGCAGTACTTC. This codes for CASSLIGPQGALEQYF.

This chain links TRBV4-2 with TRBJ2-6; D gene uncertain. CDR1 is LGHNA and CDR2 is YNFKEQ in the germline V gene. V dropped 0 bases and J dropped 0 bases, with 6 bases sitting between them. This CDR3 is built from 16 residues. In nucleotides, the CDR3 is TGTGCCAGCAGCCAAGATGAGCACTCTGGGGCCAACGTCCTGACTTTC. It translates to CASSQDEHSGANVLTF.

V is TRBV27 and J is TRBJ2-5, with D possibly being TRBD1 (5 bases). The germline V gene has CDR1 MNHEY and CDR2 SMNVEV (reference sequence). The CDR3 has 13 residues. Trimming took 3 bases from V and 7 from J, leaving 12 bases between them. The CDR3 DNA is TGTGCCAGCAGTTTGAAGGGGTTAGGGACCCAGTACTTC. Translating it yields CASSLKGLGTQYF.

This chain joins TRBV2 and TRBJ1-6, with 7 bases identical to TRBD1. With 6 bases clipped from V and 0 bases from J, the junction kept 11 bases outside the gene matches. In germline, CDR1 is SNHLY, CDR2 FYNNEI. The CDR3 runs to 18 residues. CDR3 region: CASSERRQGSSYNSPLHF. Here the CDR3 DNA reads TGTGCCAGCAGCGAAAGGAGACAGGGAAGCTCCTATAATTCACCCCTCCACTTT.

V gene TRBV9 combines with J gene TRBJ1-1, with TRBD1 matching over 11 bases. Per the germline V gene, CDR1 is SGDLS and CDR2 is YYNGEE. This CDR3 region has 18 residues. Trimming removed 0 bases from V and 0 bases from J; junction bases left unmatched: 7. CDR3 bases: TGTGCCAGCAGCGTAGGGACAGGGGGCTATTCGATGAACACTGAAGCTTTCTTT. This encodes CASSVGTGGYSMNTEAFF.

This chain uses TRBV7-9 with TRBJ2-3; weak D call: TRBD2 (7 bases). There are 15 residues in the CDR3. The V and J ends lost 4 bases and 6 bases respectively, with 17 bases between them. In germline, CDR1 is SEHNR, CDR2 FQNEAQ (reference sequence). CDR3 nucleotide sequence: TGTGCCAGCAGCTACCGGGGGGCCGGGCGGGATACGCAGTATTTT. This codes for CASSYRGAGRDTQYF. Full variable domain (rest looked up from reference TRBV7-9 and TRBJ2-3): DTGVSQNPRHKITKRGQNVTFRCDPISEHNRLYWYRQTLGQGPEFLTYFQNEAQLEKSRLLSDRFSAERPKGSFSTLEIQRTEQGDSAMYLCASSYRGAGRDTQYFGPGTRLTVL.

The chain couples TRBV7-8 to TRBJ1-5, with TRBD1 matching over 7 bases. Per the germline V gene, CDR1 is SGHVS and CDR2 is FQNEAQ. The trim removed 5 bases at V and 0 bases at J, leaving 13 bases unmatched. The CDR3 runs 18 residues. CDR3 coding DNA: TGTGCCAGCAGCCCCGGGACAGATCGACGCGATAGCAATCAGCCCCAGCATTTT. Its protein is CASSPGTDRRDSNQPQHF.

The chain couples TRBV4-2 to TRBJ2-7, with a possible D match to TRBD1 (5 bases). The V gene's germline CDR1 is LGHNA and CDR2 YNFKEQ. Trimming stripped 0 bases from V and 6 bases from J, with 18 bases between. This CDR3 spans 16 amino acids. CDR3 bases: TGTGCCAGCAGCCAAGATCAGGATAGTGGGGCGTCCGAGCAGTACTTC. This encodes CASSQDQDSGASEQYF.

This sequence joins TRBV7-2 and TRBJ1-2, with D hard to call. V gave up 3 bases and J gave up 4 bases, with 15 bases separating them. Germline CDR1 is SGHTA and CDR2 is FQGNSA. The CDR3 loop spans 15 amino acids. CDR3 region: CASSFRGSRSYGYTF. CDR3 sequence (DNA): TGTGCCAGCAGCTTCCGCGGGTCGAGAAGCTATGGCTACACCTTC.